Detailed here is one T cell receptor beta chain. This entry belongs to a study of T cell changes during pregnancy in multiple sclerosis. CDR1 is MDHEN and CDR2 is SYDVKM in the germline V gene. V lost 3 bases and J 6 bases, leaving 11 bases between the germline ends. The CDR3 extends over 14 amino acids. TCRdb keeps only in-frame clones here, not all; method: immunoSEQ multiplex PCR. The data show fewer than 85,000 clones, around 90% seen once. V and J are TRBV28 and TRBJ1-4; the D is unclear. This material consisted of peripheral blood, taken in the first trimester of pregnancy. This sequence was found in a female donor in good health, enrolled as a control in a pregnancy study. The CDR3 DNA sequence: TGTGCCAGCAGTTTTAGTTTTTCGGATGAAAAACTGTTTTTT. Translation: CASSFSFSDEKLFF.